What follows are 27 T cell receptor beta chains derived from one specimen sequenced in a study of control samples from healthy donors and cancer patients. Some clones are missing from TCRdb's copy, which holds only in-frame ones; the method was immunoSEQ multiplex PCR. The sample holds 9,500 to 15,000 clones, 70% to 90% seen once. The sequencing input was formalin-fixed, paraffin-embedded tissue. The receptors originated from a male donor with melanoma.

The chain combines TRBV7-9 with TRBJ2-3; D is tentatively TRBD1 or TRBD2 (5 bases each). V shed 4 bases and J shed 4 bases, with 15 bases lying between them. The CDR3 is 15 amino acids. The V gene's germline CDR1 is SEHNR and CDR2 FQNEAQ (reference sequence). The CDR3 loop is CASSSGTLQADTQYF. The CDR3 DNA reads TGTGCCAGCAGCTCCGGGACCCTCCAGGCAGATACGCAGTATTTT.

The rearrangement uses TRBV20-1 and TRBJ2-3; 7 bases agree with TRBD2. CDR3 length equals 11 residues. CDR1 is DFQATT, CDR2 SNEGSKA, per germline (reference sequence). The V gene end was trimmed by 6 bases and the J gene end by 7 bases; junction bases not matched to a gene: 4. This CDR3 reads CSAVGGNTQYF. For the CDR3, the DNA is TGCAGTGCCGTGGGGGGGAATACGCAGTATTTT.

The gene calls are TRBV10-2 and TRBJ2-1, with D unclear. Trimming took off 3 bases at V and 5 bases at J, with 17 bases between the two ends. Per germline, CDR1 WSHSY and CDR2 SAAADI. The CDR3 is made up of 16 amino acids. CDR3 in DNA: TGCGCCAGCAGTGAATTTAGCTTTTTGAAGGACAATGAGCAGTTCTTC. Its protein is CASSEFSFLKDNEQFF.

The V gene is TRBV19, the J gene TRBJ2-6; a weak D match, TRBD1 (5 bases). Germline V lookup: CDR1 LNHDA, CDR2 SQIVND (reference sequence). This CDR3 contains 15 residues. Trimming shortened V by 9 bases and J by 0 bases, and 12 bases separated the two germline ends. Here the CDR3 reads CASQRGSSGANVLTF. The CDR3 DNA follows: TGTGCCAGCCAAAGGGGCTCCTCTGGGGCCAACGTCCTGACTTTC.

The chain links TRBV19 to TRBJ1-5; D is uncertain. This CDR3 spans 15 amino acids. The germline V gene has CDR1 LNHDA and CDR2 SQIVND (reference sequence). Trimming removed 4 bases from V and 1 base from J, with 11 bases in between. The CDR3 loop reads CASSTSSGSNQPQHF. CDR3 coding DNA: TGTGCCAGTAGTACATCATCGGGGAGCAATCAGCCCCAGCATTTT.

The chain recombines TRBV9 with TRBJ2-3, with 10 nucleotides matching TRBD2. Germline lookup yields CDR1 SGDLS and CDR2 YYNGEE. V was pared by 4 bases and J by 3 bases, with 5 bases of the junction left unmatched. This CDR3 comprises 15 residues. In DNA form, the CDR3 reads TGTGCCAGCAGCCTTACTAGCGGGGTAACAGATACGCAGTATTTT. It yields the protein CASSLTSGVTDTQYF.

This chain joins TRBV5-1 and TRBJ2-5; D remains unclear. V was pared by 4 bases and J by 0 bases, with 4 bases between. The germline V gene has CDR1 SGHRS and CDR2 YFSETQ. This CDR3 has 12 residues. The CDR3 coding sequence is TGCGCCAGCAGCATAGACCAAGAGACCCAGTACTTC. Translated, it gives CASSIDQETQYF.

The rearrangement links TRBV6-6 to TRBJ2-7; 7 bases are shared with TRBD1. CDR3 size: 17 residues. Germline assignment: CDR1 MNHNY and CDR2 SVGAGI (reference sequence). J lost 3 bases, V lost 6 bases, and 17 bases had no gene match. The CDR3 is CASSRPNTGALFYEQYF. The CDR3 coding sequence is TGTGCCAGCAGCCGACCTAATACAGGGGCACTTTTCTACGAGCAGTACTTC.

The CDR3 spells CASSHNSGNTIYF. Written as DNA, the CDR3 is TGTGCCAGCAGCCACAACTCTGGAAACACCATATATTTT. The chain uses TRBV5-5 and TRBJ1-3, with unresolved D. The CDR3 length is 13 residues. The V gene's germline CDR1 is SGHKS and CDR2 YYEKEE (reference sequence). Trimming took off 4 bases at V and 0 bases at J, with 5 bases between the two ends.

The chain combines TRBV27 with TRBJ2-1; D could derive from TRBD1 or TRBD2 (6 bases each). Trimming removed 7 bases at V and 6 bases at J, with 16 bases between. Germline V gene lookup returns CDR1 MNHEY and CDR2 SMNVEV (reference sequence). CDR3 size: 14 residues. In DNA, the CDR3 is TGTGCCAGCACCCAAGAGGGGGGTGGCAATGAGCAGTTCTTC. Translated: CASTQEGGGNEQFF.

The chain couples TRBV11-2 to TRBJ2-1; the D is unclear. The CDR3 totals 12 residues. Trimming removed 4 bases at V and 8 bases at J, with 9 bases between. Per germline, CDR1 SGHAT and CDR2 FQNNGV. CDR3 protein: CASSSSGYEQFF. The CDR3, as DNA: TGTGCCAGCAGCTCTAGTGGATATGAGCAGTTCTTC.

V is TRBV19 and J is TRBJ2-1; 9 nucleotides agree with TRBD2. Per the germline V gene, CDR1 is LNHDA and CDR2 is SQIVND (reference sequence). This CDR3 has 20 residues. V was pared by 3 bases and J by 2 bases, with 17 bases of the junction left unmatched. The CDR3 loop is CASSMGFVKREAFPYNEQFF. CDR3 sequence (DNA): TGTGCCAGTAGTATGGGTTTTGTCAAGCGGGAGGCCTTTCCCTACAATGAGCAGTTCTTC. Combining the CDR3 with reference TRBV19 and TRBJ2-1 gives the whole variable domain DGGITQSPKYLFRKEGQNVTLSCEQNLNHDAMYWYRQDPGQGLRLIYYSQIVNDFQKGDIAEGYSVSREKKESFPLTVTSAQKNPTAFYLCASSMGFVKREAFPYNEQFFGPGTRLTVL.

V is TRBV4-3 and J is TRBJ2-2; possible D gene TRBD2, 5 bases. The CDR3 length is 16 residues. Trimming removed 1 base from V and 6 bases from J, with 15 bases in between. CDR1 LGHNA and CDR2 YSLEER come from the germline V gene. CDR3 nucleotides: TGCGCCAGCAGCCAAGGTTTTAGCGCCCCCTCCGGGGAGCTGTTTTTT. This translates into CASSQGFSAPSGELFF.

The chain links TRBV5-4 to TRBJ1-2; TRBD1 is a possible D gene (6 bases). The CDR3 runs to 15 residues. V was pared by 0 bases and J by 2 bases, with 11 bases between. Germline-derived CDR1 and CDR2 are SGHNT and YYREEE (reference sequence). CDR3 nucleotide sequence: TGTGCCAGCAGCTTGGCCCTAACAGGGAACTATGGCTACACCTTC. This sequence encodes CASSLALTGNYGYTF.

This chain links TRBV11-2 with TRBJ2-7; 7 bases agree with TRBD2. The CDR3 runs 19 residues. Germline V CDR1 and CDR2: SGHAT, FQNNGV. The J segment lost 0 bases and the V segment lost 1 base, leaving 15 bases of the junction unmatched. The DNA of the CDR3 is TGTGCCAGCAGCTTAGTCGTGAGGGGCTTGCGGGGGAGCTCCTACGAGCAGTACGTC. Amino acid sequence: CASSLVVRGLRGSSYEQYV.

The chain is built from TRBV6-5 and TRBJ2-1; D remains ambiguous. The CDR3 spans 13 residues. Looked up from germline, CDR1 is MNHEY and CDR2 is SVGAGI. V was pared by 2 bases and J by 3 bases, with 5 bases between. This CDR3 reads CASSYPGYNEQFF. The CDR3 DNA reads as TGTGCCAGCAGTTACCCAGGCTACAATGAGCAGTTCTTC.

This rearrangement joins TRBV7-9 to TRBJ2-1, with D unresolved. V lost 0 bases, J lost 4 bases, and 10 bases lay in between. Germline CDR1 and CDR2: SEHNR and FQNEAQ (reference sequence). The CDR3 is 15 residues long. The CDR3 region has the DNA TGTGCCAGCAGCTTAGCCTCTAGTGGATACAATGAGCAGTTCTTC. Translation: CASSLASSGYNEQFF.

V and J are TRBV29-1 and TRBJ1-2; D not certain. Trimming left V 6 bases short and J 6 bases short, with 14 bases between. The CDR3 extends over 12 amino acids. From germline, CDR1 is SQVTM and CDR2 ANQGSEA. The CDR3 nucleotides are TGCAGCGTCCCGAAAGAGGGCCATGGCTACACCTTC. Translation: CSVPKEGHGYTF.

The V and J genes are TRBV27 and TRBJ1-6; D unclear. V lost 4 bases to trimming and J lost 8 bases, with 9 bases between them. This CDR3 has 13 amino acids. Germline-derived CDR1 and CDR2 are MNHEY and SMNVEV (reference sequence). The CDR3 spells CASSWREDSPLHF. The CDR3 region has the DNA TGTGCCAGCAGTTGGAGGGAAGATTCACCCCTCCACTTT.

V is TRBV3-1 (or the pseudogene TRBV3-2) and J is TRBJ1-2; TRBD1 aligns across 10 bases. Germline V gene sequence: CDR1 LGHDT, CDR2 YNNKEL (reference sequence). The CDR3 extends over 15 amino acids. V lost 2 bases to trimming and J lost 3 bases; unmatched junction nucleotides: 3. In DNA form, the CDR3 reads TGTGCCAGCAGCCAACGACAGGGGGCTTACTATGGCTACACCTTC. Protein product: CASSQRQGAYYGYTF.

The rearrangement links TRBV9 to TRBJ2-7, with 8 bases matching TRBD2. V lost 4 bases, J lost 0 bases, and 6 bases stayed unmatched. The germline V gene has CDR1 SGDLS and CDR2 YYNGEE. This CDR3 is built from 15 residues. The DNA for the CDR3 is TGTGCCAGCAGCCCGACTAGCGCCAACTCCTACGAGCAGTACTTC. This sequence encodes CASSPTSANSYEQYF.

Remarks on this clone: Its ends do not fully match the called genes, so a read error is possible. V usage is TRBV3-1 (or the pseudogene TRBV3-2) and J usage is TRBJ1-6; 10 nucleotides line up with TRBD1. CDR1 is LGHDT and CDR2 is YNNKEL in the germline V gene (reference sequence). The CDR3 contains 16 residues. In DNA form, the CDR3 reads TGTGCCAACAGCCAGGGACAGGGGAGCTATAATTCACCCCTCCACTTT. Amino acid sequence: CANSQGQGSYNSPLHF.

The J gene is TRBJ2-7, the V gene TRBV6-6; TRBD2 aligns across 10 bases. The CDR3 loop spans 17 amino acids. J was trimmed by 2 bases and V by 5 bases; bases with no gene match: 12. Per the germline V gene, CDR1 is MNHNY and CDR2 is SVGAGI (reference sequence). The CDR3 spells CASSRLAGPGRAYEQYF. The CDR3 nucleotides read TGTGCCAGCAGTCGACTAGCGGGCCCAGGGAGGGCCTACGAGCAGTACTTC.

Details on this clone: A read error may account for a junction end that differs from germline. The chain is built from TRBV9 and TRBJ1-2, with 11 positions matching TRBD1. The CDR3 length is 15 residues. Germline V gene sequence: CDR1 SGDLS, CDR2 YYNGEE. The CDR3 sequence is CASSAGQGASYGYIF. DNA for the CDR3: TGTGCCAGCAGCGCAGGACAGGGGGCAAGCTATGGCTACATCTTC.

This chain uses TRBV24-1 with TRBJ1-2, with D hard to call. CDR1 KGHDR and CDR2 SFDVKD come from the germline V gene. CDR3 length equals 13 residues. The V end lost 5 bases, the J end lost 4 bases, and 10 bases lay between the germline ends. The CDR3 nucleotides are TGTGCCACCAGTGGGAGGGAAACCTATGGCTACACCTTC. This encodes CATSGRETYGYTF.

V usage is TRBV7-3 and J usage is TRBJ2-5, with TRBD2 identical over 8 bases. The CDR3 length is 14 residues. V trimming: 4 bases; J trimming: 3 bases; junction bases outside the gene matches: 4. Germline V CDR1 and CDR2: SGHTA, FQGTGA. CDR3 DNA: TGTGCCAGCAGCTCCGGGACTAGGAAAGAGACCCAGTACTTC. Protein sequence: CASSSGTRKETQYF.

This chain joins TRBV4-1 and TRBJ1-2; D is perhaps TRBD1 (5 bases). Germline CDR1 is MGHRA and CDR2 is YSYEKL. The CDR3 totals 15 residues. V lost 2 bases and J lost 3, with 13 bases in between. The CDR3 bases are TGCGCCAGCAGCCAATCGAATCCGGGGGACTATGGCTACACCTTC. Translated, it gives CASSQSNPGDYGYTF.